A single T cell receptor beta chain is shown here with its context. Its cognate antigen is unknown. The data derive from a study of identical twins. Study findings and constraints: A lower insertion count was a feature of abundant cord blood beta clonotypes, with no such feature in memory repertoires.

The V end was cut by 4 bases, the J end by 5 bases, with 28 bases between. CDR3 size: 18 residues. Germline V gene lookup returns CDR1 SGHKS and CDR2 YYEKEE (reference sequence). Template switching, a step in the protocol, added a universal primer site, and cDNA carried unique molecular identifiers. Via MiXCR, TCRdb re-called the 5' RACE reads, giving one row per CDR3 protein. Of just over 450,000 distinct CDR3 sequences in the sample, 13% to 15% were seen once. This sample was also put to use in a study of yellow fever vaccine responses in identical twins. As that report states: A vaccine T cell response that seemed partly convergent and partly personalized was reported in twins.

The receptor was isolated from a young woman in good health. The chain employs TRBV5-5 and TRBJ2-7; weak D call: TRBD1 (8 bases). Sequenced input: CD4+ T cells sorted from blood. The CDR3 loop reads CASSDGGTGLSRYDEQYF. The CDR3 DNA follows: TGTGCCAGCAGCGACGGGGGGACAGGCCTATCCCGGTACGACGAGCAGTACTTC.